The 30 T cell receptor beta chains below come from one sample, sequenced in a study of blood T cells in healthy people across ages. Through a sample-barcoded 5' primer and a J-beta primer mix, a second PCR was run for roughly 6 to 12 cycles. TCRdb reprocessed the 5' RACE reads via MiXCR and lists one record per CDR3 protein. The data hold hundreds of thousands of distinct CDR3 sequences, with less than 60% observed a single time. Sequenced material: blood. The receptors were gathered from a man of 80 years or more in good health.

The genes are TRBV20-1 and TRBJ1-2; D perhaps matches TRBD1 (6 bases). The V gene's germline CDR1 is DFQATT and CDR2 SNEGSKA (reference sequence). Trimming shortened V by 3 bases and J by 1 base, and 12 bases separated the two germline ends. The CDR3 length is 14 residues. The CDR3 DNA is TGCAGTGCTAGGCCGACAGGACATAACTATGGCTACACCTTC. This gives the protein CSARPTGHNYGYTF.

V usage is TRBV20-1 and J usage is TRBJ2-1; D gene ambiguous. CDR3 length: 15 residues. Germline V lookup: CDR1 DFQATT, CDR2 SNEGSKA (reference sequence). Trimming removed 2 bases from V and 3 bases from J, with 14 bases in between. CDR3 region: CSARSPFGGYNEQFF. The CDR3 DNA is TGCAGTGCTAGATCCCCCTTCGGCGGCTACAATGAGCAGTTCTTC.

The chain recombines TRBV27 with TRBJ2-5; D is possibly TRBD1 or TRBD2 (6 bases each). With the DNA end fitting TRBJ2-7 better, the J assignment may be wrong. The germline CDR1 and CDR2 sequences are MNHEY and SMNVEV (reference sequence). CDR3 size: 15 residues. CDR3 sequence: CASSLLGGSAYEQYF. Written as DNA, the CDR3 is TGTGCCAGCAGTTTACTGGGGGGCTCGGCCTACGAGCAGTACTTC.

V is TRBV5-1 and J is TRBJ2-3, with 12 bases fitting TRBD2. V lost 2 bases, J lost 4 bases, and 2 bases stayed unmatched. Germline CDR1 and CDR2: SGHRS and YFSETQ. CDR3 size: 15 residues. CDR3 in amino acids: CASSFWTSGADTQYF. In DNA form, the CDR3 reads TGCGCCAGCAGCTTCTGGACTAGCGGGGCAGATACGCAGTATTTT.

This clonotype turned up a few times. V usage is TRBV6-2 or TRBV6-3 and J usage is TRBJ2-7; D ambiguous. The V end lost 0 bases, the J end lost 3 bases, and 12 bases lay between the germline ends. This CDR3 is 15 amino acids long. Germline V gene data show CDR1 as MNHEY and CDR2 as SVGEGT. This CDR3 is CASSYSAASRYEQYF. CDR3 nucleotides: TGTGCCAGCAGTTACTCGGCAGCGTCCCGCTACGAGCAGTACTTC.

The chain links TRBV7-2 to TRBJ1-1; 8 positions match TRBD1. The germline V gene encodes CDR1 SGHTA and CDR2 FQGNSA. The CDR3 contains 15 residues. The trim removed 2 bases at V and 5 bases at J, leaving 7 bases unmatched. CDR3: CASSLTGTGGTEAFF. CDR3 bases: TGTGCCAGCAGCTTAACAGGGACAGGTGGGACTGAAGCTTTCTTT.

This clonotype appeared once. The rearrangement joins TRBV4-1 to TRBJ1-2; D is unresolved. There are 15 residues in the CDR3. Germline assignment: CDR1 MGHRA and CDR2 YSYEKL. The ends were cut back, 0 bases at V and 2 bases at J, with 10 bases in the middle. The CDR3, as DNA: TGCGCCAGCAGCCAAGATTATTCCCGCAACTATGGCTACACCTTC. Its protein product is CASSQDYSRNYGYTF.

J is TRBJ2-7 and V is TRBV27, with 9 positions matching TRBD1. Trimming cost V 8 bases and J 0 bases; bases outside gene matches: 11. The V gene's germline CDR1 is MNHEY and CDR2 SMNVEV (reference sequence). The CDR3 length is 16 residues. This CDR3 is CASLPRGQGFSYEQYF. CDR3 coding DNA: TGTGCCAGCCTCCCTAGAGGACAGGGGTTCTCCTACGAGCAGTACTTC.

The sample holds many counts of this clonotype. V is TRBV6-5 and J is TRBJ2-1; D remains ambiguous. Trimming stripped 1 base from V and 8 bases from J, with 12 bases between. CDR3 size: 14 residues. CDR1 MNHEY and CDR2 SVGAGI come from the germline V gene. CDR3 nucleotides: TGTGCCAGCAGTTACTTTTCGAGGAAGGATGAGCAGTTCTTC. Its protein is CASSYFSRKDEQFF.

This clonotype occurred a few times. This CDR3 is CASSQVDREAETQYF. The CDR3, as DNA: TGCGCCAGCAGCCAAGTTGACAGGGAGGCAGAGACCCAGTACTTC. The gene calls are TRBV4-1 and TRBJ2-5; a weak D match, TRBD1 (7 bases). V was trimmed by 1 base and J by 4 bases, leaving 13 bases between them. CDR1 is MGHRA, CDR2 YSYEKL, per germline. The CDR3 totals 15 residues.

Only a few counts were recorded for this clonotype. The rearrangement joins TRBV5-1 to TRBJ2-4, with 7 positions matching TRBD1. Germline V gene data show CDR1 as SGHRS and CDR2 as YFSETQ. The CDR3 is made up of 13 amino acids. V lost 4 bases, J lost 6 bases, and 4 bases stayed unmatched. CDR3 region: CASSRQGRNIQYF. The CDR3 nucleotides read TGCGCCAGCAGCCGACAGGGACGAAACATTCAGTACTTC.

The rearrangement links TRBV13 to TRBJ2-1; tentatively, D is TRBD2 (7 bases). The ends were cut back, 7 bases at V and 10 bases at J, with 17 bases in the middle. The germline V gene encodes CDR1 PRHDT and CDR2 FYEKMQ (reference sequence). This CDR3 spans 13 amino acids. The CDR3 protein is CASIEMGGREQFF. The CDR3, as DNA: TGTGCCAGCATTGAGATGGGGGGGCGGGAGCAGTTCTTC.

This chain links TRBV3-1 with TRBJ2-5; D is perhaps TRBD1 (6 bases). Trimming removed 0 bases from V and 6 bases from J, with 14 bases in between. CDR1 and CDR2 from the germline V gene are LGHDT and YNNKEL (reference sequence). CDR3 length: 15 residues. CDR3 DNA sequence: TGTGCCAGCAGCCAAGATTGGTCAGGGGTGCAGACCCAGTACTTC. Amino acids: CASSQDWSGVQTQYF.

This chain links TRBV27 with TRBJ2-3; D is possibly TRBD1 (6 bases). The CDR3 sequence is 17 residues long. Germline loops: CDR1 MNHEY, CDR2 SMNVEV (reference sequence). V was trimmed by 5 bases and J by 4 bases, leaving 22 bases between them. The CDR3: CASSPRPTGIVADTQYF. CDR3 nucleotides: TGTGCCAGCAGTCCCCGGCCTACAGGGATAGTGGCAGATACGCAGTATTTT.

The chain's CDR3 is CASSLGGQGVDEQYF. The CDR3 bases are TGTGCCAGCAGTCTAGGGGGACAGGGGGTCGACGAGCAGTACTTC. The chain combines TRBV12-3 or TRBV12-4 with TRBJ2-7, with TRBD1 identical over 11 bases. V dropped 5 bases and J dropped 5; count of bases not matched to a gene: 8. The CDR3 has 15 residues.

The chain recombines TRBV20-1 with TRBJ2-7, with D possibly called TRBD1 or TRBD2 (5 bases each). Germline V gene sequence: CDR1 DFQATT, CDR2 SNEGSKA (reference sequence). V gave up 6 bases and J gave up 2 bases, with 14 bases separating them. This CDR3 spans 13 amino acids. DNA of the CDR3: TGCAGTGCATCCGGGGCAGGGACCTACGAGCAGTACTTC. Translating it yields CSASGAGTYEQYF.

For this clonotype: Given a much more abundant clone one base away, this may be a read error. V gene TRBV28 combines with J gene TRBJ2-5, with D maybe TRBD1 (6 bases). This CDR3 contains 14 residues. Germline CDR1 MDHEN, CDR2 SYDVKM. V gave up 4 bases and J gave up 5 bases, with 14 bases separating them. CDR3: CASSSSQGRETQYF. The DNA for the CDR3 is TGTGCCAGCAGTTCCTCACAGGGTCGGGAGACCCAGTACTTC.

This chain uses TRBV7-2 with TRBJ2-7; no definite D call. The CDR3 runs to 16 residues. Germline V CDR1 and CDR2: SGHTA, FQGNSA. The V end lost 2 bases, the J end lost 5 bases, and 19 bases lay between the germline ends. CDR3 protein: CASSLTPGPRFDEQYF. CDR3 nucleotides: TGTGCCAGCAGCTTAACCCCAGGTCCCCGGTTCGACGAGCAGTACTTC.

This clonotype was counted ten times or more. V and J are TRBV7-2 and TRBJ2-1; D possibly corresponds to TRBD2 (5 bases). V gave up 3 bases and J gave up 5 bases, with 14 bases separating them. The CDR3 length is 15 residues. Germline-derived CDR1 and CDR2 are SGHTA and FQGNSA. The CDR3 region has the DNA TGTGCCAGCAGCTTGCGAGGGAGTCCCAACAATGAGCAGTTCTTC. Amino acid sequence: CASSLRGSPNNEQFF.

This clonotype turned up a few times. The gene calls are TRBV6-1 and TRBJ2-6, with D possibly TRBD1 on 7 matching bases. Trimming shortened V by 10 bases and J by 0 bases, and 19 bases separated the two germline ends. This CDR3 region has 17 residues. CDR1 and CDR2 (germline): MNHNS, SASEGT. CDR3 in amino acids: CATTRGAVDSGANVLTF. CDR3 nucleotides: TGTGCCACAACCAGGGGGGCGGTTGACTCTGGGGCCAACGTCCTGACTTTC.

A remark on this clonotype: A much larger clone differs from this one at a single base, so this may be a read error. V usage is TRBV6-5 and J usage is TRBJ2-7; 8 positions agree with TRBD1. The germline V gene encodes CDR1 MNHEY and CDR2 SVGAGI. J gave up 7 bases and V 4 bases, and 12 bases lay outside the gene matches. This CDR3 comprises 15 residues. The CDR3 loop reads CASSSDRTGHNEQYF. CDR3 nucleotide sequence: TGTGCCAGCAGTTCTGACCGGACAGGGCACAATGAGCAGTACTTC.

This sequence joins TRBV5-8 and TRBJ1-6, with 10 bases aligning to TRBD1. CDR1 SGHTS and CDR2 YDEGEE come from the germline V gene. The CDR3 length is 16 residues. The J segment lost 8 bases and the V segment lost 0 bases, leaving 5 bases of the junction unmatched. The CDR3 DNA sequence: TGTGCCAGCAGCTTGGAGGGGACAGGGGTGTATTCACCCCTCCACTTT. This encodes CASSLEGTGVYSPLHF.

This chain joins TRBV2 and TRBJ1-4; D may be TRBD1 (6 bases). There are 14 residues in the CDR3. V was cut by 8 bases and J by 6 bases, with 16 bases left in between. Germline loops: CDR1 SNHLY, CDR2 FYNNEI. CDR3 protein: CASGVHRVDEKLFF. In DNA form, the CDR3 reads TGTGCCAGCGGCGTACACAGGGTGGATGAAAAACTGTTTTTT.

The rearrangement joins TRBV20-1 to TRBJ2-1; a weak D match, TRBD2 (6 bases). CDR3 length: 17 amino acids. Germline assignment: CDR1 DFQATT and CDR2 SNEGSKA (reference sequence). Deletions cut 1 base from V and 10 bases from J, with 26 bases between. CDR3 sequence (DNA): TGCAGTGCTAGAGGGTCTGTGGAGCGACTACTTCGGGAGGAGCAGTTCTTC. This sequence encodes CSARGSVERLLREEQFF.

The rearrangement uses TRBV7-2 and TRBJ1-1; D ambiguous. In germline, CDR1 is SGHTA, CDR2 FQGNSA. The CDR3 extends over 14 amino acids. V was pared by 2 bases and J by 1 base, with 8 bases between. CDR3 residues: CASSLPLANTEAFF. The CDR3 region has the DNA TGTGCCAGCAGCTTACCGCTAGCGAACACTGAAGCTTTCTTT.

The V and J genes are TRBV5-1 and TRBJ1-1; D might be TRBD1 (5 bases). In germline, CDR1 is SGHRS, CDR2 YFSETQ. Deletions cut 4 bases from V and 0 bases from J, with 10 bases between. This CDR3 is 14 amino acids long. The CDR3, as DNA: TGCGCCAGCAGCGTACAGGATATGAACACTGAAGCTTTCTTT. It encodes CASSVQDMNTEAFF.

J is TRBJ1-5 and V is TRBV20-1; possibly TRBD1 for D (6 bases). Trimming left V 3 bases short and J 2 bases short, with 11 bases between. The germline V gene encodes CDR1 DFQATT and CDR2 SNEGSKA (reference sequence). The CDR3 is 14 residues long. CDR3 amino acids: CSARRGVGNQPQHF. The CDR3 DNA reads TGCAGTGCTAGGAGGGGGGTGGGCAATCAGCCCCAGCATTTT.

The rearrangement links TRBV12-3 or TRBV12-4 to TRBJ1-2; no clear D gene. The length of the CDR3 is 15 residues. Trimming shortened V by 5 bases and J by 5 bases, and 18 bases separated the two germline ends. The CDR3 DNA follows: TGTGCCAGCAGTCGACGGGCGGTGGCCGGGTATGGCTACACCTTC. It is translated as CASSRRAVAGYGYTF.

The chain recombines TRBV25-1 with TRBJ1-6; TRBD1 is a possible D gene (5 bases). V lost 4 bases and J 6 bases, leaving 19 bases between the germline ends. Germline loops: CDR1 MGHDK, CDR2 SYGVNS. The CDR3 has 17 amino acids. The CDR3 here is CASSANSGTFFNSPLHF. As DNA, the CDR3 is TGTGCCAGCAGTGCGAACTCCGGGACCTTCTTTAATTCACCCCTCCACTTT. Complete variable domain (other parts from reference TRBV25-1 and TRBJ1-6): EADIYQTPRYLVIGTGKKITLECSQTMGHDKMYWYQQDPGMELHLIHYSYGVNSTEKGDLSSESTVSRIRTEHFPLTLESARPSHTSQYLCASSANSGTFFNSPLHFGNGTRLTVT.

V is TRBV7-2 and J is TRBJ2-3; the match to TRBD2 covers 8 bases. The CDR3 extends over 15 amino acids. Germline-derived CDR1 and CDR2 are SGHTA and FQGNSA. V dropped 5 bases and J dropped 4; count of bases not matched to a gene: 8. The CDR3 loop is CASSPQRGRSDTQYF. CDR3 bases: TGTGCCAGCAGCCCCCAGCGGGGGAGGTCAGATACGCAGTATTTT.